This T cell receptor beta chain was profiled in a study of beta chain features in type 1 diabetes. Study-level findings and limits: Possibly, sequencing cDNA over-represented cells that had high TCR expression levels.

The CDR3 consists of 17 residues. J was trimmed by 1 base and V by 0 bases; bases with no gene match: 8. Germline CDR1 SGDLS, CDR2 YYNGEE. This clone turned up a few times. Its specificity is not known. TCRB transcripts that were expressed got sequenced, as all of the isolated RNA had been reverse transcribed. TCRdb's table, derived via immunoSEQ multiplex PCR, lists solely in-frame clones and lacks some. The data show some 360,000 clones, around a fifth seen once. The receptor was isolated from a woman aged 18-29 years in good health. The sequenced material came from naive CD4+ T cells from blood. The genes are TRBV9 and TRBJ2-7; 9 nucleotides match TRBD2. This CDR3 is CASSVGPSGRSSYEQYF. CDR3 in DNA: TGTGCCAGCAGCGTAGGCCCAAGCGGGAGGTCATCCTACGAGCAGTACTTC. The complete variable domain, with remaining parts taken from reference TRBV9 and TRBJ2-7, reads DSGVTQTPKHLITATGQRVTLRCSPRSGDLSVYWYQQSLDQGLQFLIQYYNGEERAKGNILERFSAQQFPDLHSELNLSSLELGDSALYFCASSVGPSGRSSYEQYFGPGTRLTVT.